One and the same sample provided the 12 T cell receptor beta chains below, sequenced in a study of T-cell reconstitution after alpha-beta-depleted transplantation in children. Unique molecular identifiers were incorporated into the prepared TCRbeta library. MiXCR was run by TCRdb on the PCR reads, yielding one entry per CDR3 protein. The sample lists about 980,000 distinct CDR3 sequences, about 26% occurring once. The input for sequencing was PBMCs, mostly from graft donor cells, taken 360 days after TCRalphabeta/CD19-depleted stem cell transplant. These receptors were collected from a boy in the first two years of life who had a stem cell transplant for SCID, so the T cells may come from the graft donor.

V usage is TRBV12-3 or TRBV12-4 and J usage is TRBJ1-3, with 7 bases lining up with TRBD1. The CDR3 has 15 residues. Trimming took 6 bases from V and 7 from J; bases not matched to a gene: 12. CDR3 region: CASSRPGTERNTIYF. In DNA, the CDR3 is TGTGCCAGCAGCCGTCCCGGGACAGAAAGGAACACCATATATTTT.

This clonotype has just a few counts. This chain uses TRBV10-3 with TRBJ2-3; 8 bases agree with TRBD2. The CDR3 is 15 residues long. J gave up 2 bases and V 1 base, and 2 bases lay outside the gene matches. Germline V lookup: CDR1 ENHRY, CDR2 SYGVKD. In DNA, the CDR3 is TGTGCCATCAGTGAGTTTAGCGGGGTCACAGATACGCAGTATTTT. Protein sequence: CAISEFSGVTDTQYF.

This clonotype occurred a few times. The DNA for the CDR3 is TGTGCCAGCAGTTTCTATCTGGATAAGGCCTATAATTCACCCCTCCACTTT. Its protein product is CASSFYLDKAYNSPLHF. The V gene is TRBV28, the J gene TRBJ1-6; D call uncertain. The CDR3 contains 17 residues. From germline, CDR1 is MDHEN and CDR2 SYDVKM. Trimming removed 3 bases from V and 2 bases from J, with 14 bases in between.

This clonotype was detected only a few times. The gene calls are TRBV10-3 and TRBJ2-1; maybe TRBD1 (6 bases). With 6 bases removed from V and 9 bases from J, the gap between germline ends came to 21 bases. CDR1 is ENHRY and CDR2 is SYGVKD in the germline V gene. The CDR3 sequence is 15 residues long. The CDR3 nucleotides read TGTGCCATCAGGGTCCGCACAGGGAAGAACAGTGAGCAGTTCTTC. This sequence encodes CAIRVRTGKNSEQFF.

This clonotype occurred many times. V gene TRBV28 combines with J gene TRBJ2-4, with D maybe TRBD1 (6 bases). Trimming stripped 4 bases from V and 3 bases from J, with 13 bases between. The CDR3 is made up of 15 amino acids. Germline V lookup: CDR1 MDHEN, CDR2 SYDVKM. CDR3 loop: CASSSSRDIKNIQYF. The CDR3 nucleotides read TGTGCCAGCAGTTCCTCCCGGGACATCAAAAACATTCAGTACTTC.

Worth noting for this clonotype: Its ends do not fully match the called genes, so a read error is possible. The rearrangement links TRBV15 to TRBJ2-3, with TRBD2 matching over 10 bases. The CDR3 is 14 residues long. CDR1 and CDR2 from the germline V gene are LNHNV and YYDKDF (reference sequence). CDR3 in amino acids: CATSRKLPGLAIDF. The CDR3 DNA follows: TGTGCCACCAGCAGAAAACTTCCGGGACTAGCGATCGATTTT.

This CDR3 reads CASSRDRETEAFF. CDR3 in DNA: TGTGCCAGCAGCAGGGACAGGGAGACTGAAGCTTTCTTT. The chain has TRBV7-3 and TRBJ1-1, with 9 bases matching TRBD1. This CDR3 contains 13 residues. From germline, CDR1 is SGHTA and CDR2 FQGTGA. V lost 5 bases, J lost 5 bases, and 3 bases stayed unmatched.

The rearrangement joins TRBV27 to TRBJ1-6; the D gene is possibly TRBD1 (6 bases). V gave up 5 bases and J gave up 7 bases, with 18 bases separating them. This CDR3 spans 16 amino acids. In germline, CDR1 is MNHEY, CDR2 SMNVEV (reference sequence). The CDR3 reads CASSPTPTGGNSPLHF. The CDR3 DNA sequence: TGTGCCAGCAGTCCCACGCCGACAGGTGGCAATTCACCCCTCCACTTT.

CDR3 loop: CASSQDPRASTDTQYF. The CDR3 nucleotides read TGCGCCAGCAGCCAAGATCCCCGGGCTAGCACAGATACGCAGTATTTT. The chain links TRBV4-1 to TRBJ2-3; D not certain. CDR3 length: 16 amino acids. CDR1 is MGHRA, CDR2 YSYEKL, per germline. The V and J ends lost 0 bases and 0 bases respectively, with 10 bases between them.

The chain joins TRBV12-3 or TRBV12-4 to TRBJ2-5, with no clear D. The CDR3 runs 12 residues. Trimming pared 3 bases from V and 5 bases from J, leaving 7 bases between. CDR3 sequence: CASSLFAETQYF. CDR3 bases: TGTGCCAGCAGTTTGTTCGCGGAGACCCAGTACTTC.

This clonotype has more than one count but fewer than ten. V usage is TRBV3-1 and J usage is TRBJ2-2; D possibly uses TRBD1 or TRBD2 (6 bases each). Trimming removed 6 bases from V and 0 bases from J, with 11 bases in between. Per the germline V gene, CDR1 is LGHDT and CDR2 is YNNKEL (reference sequence). The length of the CDR3 is 15 residues. CDR3 DNA: TGTGCCAGCAGTATAGGGGGGACGAACACCGGGGAGCTGTTTTTT. Its translation is CASSIGGTNTGELFF.

This chain connects TRBV10-3 to TRBJ2-7; the D gene is possibly TRBD2 (6 bases). CDR3 size: 15 residues. Germline values: CDR1 ENHRY, CDR2 SYGVKD. Trimming pared 0 bases from V and 0 bases from J, leaving 9 bases between. In nucleotides, the CDR3 is TGTGCCATCAGTGAGTCGGGGAGGATCTCCTACGAGCAGTACTTC. Its translation: CAISESGRISYEQYF.